This T cell receptor (beta chain) was retrieved from a study of blood T cell repertoires in COVID-19. Trimming removed 4 bases from V and 0 bases from J, with 6 bases in between. Germline-derived CDR1 and CDR2 are LNHDA and SQIVND (reference sequence). There are 13 residues in the CDR3. Sequencing was performed with immunoSEQ multiplex PCR; in TCRdb, only in-frame clones are kept and a portion is missing. The data hold a few hundred thousand clones, with around 89% observed a single time. This receptor was obtained from a woman aged 60-75 years with COVID-19, enrolled during active disease. Sample: peripheral blood. The genes are TRBV19 and TRBJ1-1; D uncertain. CDR3 DNA sequence: TGTGCCAGTAGTACCCAGGTGAACACTGAAGCTTTCTTT. It encodes CASSTQVNTEAFF.